The clone carrying this TCR beta chain was picked up a small number of times. These data come from a study of cytomegalovirus exposure and HLA in healthy donors. Study background: Early released data had about 80 million unique TCRs, all coming from HLA-typed donors.

Both 60 Vbeta primers and 13 Jbeta primers went into the PCR. Authors' methods: The count from a later analysis was 60 million to 85 million unique TCR beta chains, some 11 million of them shared. Some clones are missing from TCRdb's copy, which holds only in-frame ones; the method was immunoSEQ multiplex PCR. V and J calls and clone size come straight from that table; D and trimming were deduced from the DNA. The sample has about 100,000 clones; approximately 75% are singletons. Sequencing used PBMCs. The clonotype originates from a woman between 65 and 79 years old in good health and CMV-seropositive.

The CDR3 is CASSAGGTGVRYGYTF. The CDR3 DNA follows: TGTGCCAGCAGCGCGGGGGGGACAGGGGTACGGTATGGCTACACCTTC. The chain employs TRBV9 and TRBJ1-2; 10 bases match TRBD1. Germline V gives CDR1 SGDLS, CDR2 YYNGEE. The length of the CDR3 is 16 residues. The V gene end was trimmed by 3 bases and the J gene end by 5 bases; junction bases not matched to a gene: 10.